This T cell receptor beta chain was recovered during a study of blood T cell repertoires in COVID-19. Study-level background: Specimens from acute and convalescent COVID-19 originated in the United States, Italy and Spain. T cells, B-cell-depleted T cells, or PBMCs supplied cDNA or gDNA.

The V and J ends lost 0 bases and 5 bases respectively, with 14 bases between them. This CDR3 region has 16 residues. In the authors' workflow: Reference gene primer amplification in the assay estimated nucleated cell counts. Profiled with immunoSEQ multiplex PCR; TCRdb holds only in-frame clones, not every one. D and trimming were read from the DNA, whereas the V and J calls and clone size are those reported in that table. The sample shows roughly 100,000 clones, 88% of them seen only once. Sequencing was done on a sample of peripheral blood. This TCR was sampled from a woman aged 80 or over with active COVID-19. The chain employs TRBV23-1 and TRBJ2-1; a weak D match, TRBD1 (5 bases). TRBV23-1 has ORF status, its function being uncertain. The CDR3 region has the DNA TGCGCCAGCAGTCAATCACCCAGGCCCAGGGACAATGAGCAGTTCTTC. Translation gives CASSQSPRPRDNEQFF.